The 9 T cell receptor beta chains presented below share a single source sample, sequenced in a study of blood T cell repertoires in COVID-19. The table came from immunoSEQ multiplex PCR; TCRdb's copy has only in-frame clones and leaves some out. The sample includes 200,000 to 250,000 clones, 90% to 95% of them seen just once. Sequenced: peripheral blood. Every receptor here comes from a man aged 30-40 years with acute or convalescent COVID-19.

The rearrangement links TRBV5-6 to TRBJ1-6; D is unresolved. Trimming pared 4 bases from V and 5 bases from J, leaving 13 bases between. The germline gives CDR1 SGHDT, CDR2 YYEEEE. CDR3 length: 15 amino acids. Here the CDR3 reads CASSRPTENNSPLHF. CDR3 DNA sequence: TGTGCCAGCAGCCGCCCGACTGAAAATAATTCACCCCTCCACTTT.

V gene TRBV28 combines with J gene TRBJ1-3, with D tentatively TRBD1 (6 bases). This CDR3 has 16 residues. V was cut by 10 bases and J by 5 bases, with 24 bases left in between. The germline gives CDR1 MDHEN, CDR2 SYDVKM. This CDR3 is CATQRGGGRNRNTIYF. The CDR3 coding sequence is TGTGCCACACAAAGAGGGGGGGGGCGCAATAGAAACACCATATATTTT.

The V and J genes are TRBV7-9 and TRBJ2-1; D is possibly TRBD1 (7 bases). The CDR3 spans 15 residues. CDR1 is SEHNR and CDR2 is FQNEAQ in the germline V gene (reference sequence). The germline V and J ends were trimmed by 5 bases and 4 bases, with 15 bases remaining between them. CDR3 nucleotide sequence: TGTGCCAGCAGCCAACCAGGGGGGTTATACAATGAGCAGTTCTTC. As protein: CASSQPGGLYNEQFF.

The J gene is TRBJ2-2, the V gene TRBV2, with a possible D match to TRBD2 (5 bases). This CDR3 has 14 amino acids. Trimming stripped 8 bases from V and 6 bases from J, with 16 bases between. Germline CDR1 reads SNHLY; CDR2 reads FYNNEI. CDR3 in amino acids: CASRKLSGSGELFF. The DNA of the CDR3 is TGTGCCAGCCGAAAACTTTCGGGGTCCGGGGAGCTGTTTTTT.

The V gene is TRBV7-2, the J gene TRBJ1-4, with D possibly TRBD1 on 6 matching bases. The germline CDR1 and CDR2 sequences are SGHTA and FQGNSA. The CDR3 is made up of 17 amino acids. V lost 5 bases to trimming and J lost 7 bases, with 23 bases between them. Here the CDR3 DNA reads TGTGCCAGCAGCGATAACGCATGGGGGGGCTCGAGTGAAAAACTGTTTTTT. It translates to CASSDNAWGGSSEKLFF.

This chain links TRBV11-1 with TRBJ2-2, with TRBD1 matching over 7 bases. With V trimmed by 6 bases and J by 1 base, 5 bases remained unmatched. Per germline, CDR1 SGHAT and CDR2 FQDESV (reference sequence). The CDR3 length is 15 residues. CDR3 sequence (DNA): TGTGCCAGCAGGCCCGGGACAGAGAACACCGGGGAGCTGTTTTTT. It encodes CASRPGTENTGELFF.

This chain connects TRBV15 to TRBJ1-1, with D uncertain. CDR1 LNHNV and CDR2 YYDKDF come from the germline V gene (reference sequence). V was shortened by 0 bases and J by 8 bases, with 7 bases between the two germline ends. The CDR3 runs to 12 residues. The DNA of the CDR3 is TGTGCCACCAGCAGAGATTGGCAGGAAGCTTTCTTT. The encoded protein is CATSRDWQEAFF.

This clone has only one observation. CDR3 coding DNA: TGTGCCAGCAATCGAATGGGTCTAGCGGGAGGTGAAGAGCAGTACTTC. Amino acids: CASNRMGLAGGEEQYF. The chain carries TRBV2 and TRBJ2-7; 11 nucleotides match TRBD2. The trim removed 7 bases at V and 7 bases at J, leaving 15 bases unmatched. CDR3 length: 16 amino acids. The germline V gene has CDR1 SNHLY and CDR2 FYNNEI.

This chain uses TRBV7-9 with TRBJ1-4, with D unresolved. Germline lookup yields CDR1 SEHNR and CDR2 FQNEAQ (reference sequence). V was pared by 2 bases and J by 7 bases, with 8 bases between. This CDR3 comprises 13 residues. The CDR3 bases are TGTGCCAGCAGCTTAACCAGACTTGAAAAACTGTTTTTT. It is translated as CASSLTRLEKLFF.